This T cell receptor beta chain is from a study of tumor and adjacent non-tumor tissue in lung cancer. About the research overall: Around 4.4 million productive TCRbeta reads were obtained per sample on average.

TCRbeta libraries were built with three rounds of nested PCR, modified from ARM-PCR. TCRdb used MiXCR to reprocess the multiplex PCR reads, holding one entry per CDR3 protein. The repertoire has about 98,000 distinct CDR3 sequences, more than 80% of them found once; the top ten carry roughly 29%. On this clonotype itself: Its matching antigen is unknown. At one end, the junction sequence differs from germline, possibly due to a read error.

Broader study findings: Normal lung showed higher cumulative top 100 clone frequency than tumor.

The template was RNA from unsorted bulk tissue. This non-tumor lung sample came from over 3 cm beyond the tumor edge. CDR3 size: 14 residues. Germline V gene lookup returns CDR1 MNHEY and CDR2 SVGEGT. The source is a man between 60 and 70 years old with small cell lung cancer. The chain employs TRBV6-2 or TRBV6-3 and TRBJ2-7; tentative D call: TRBD2 (5 bases). The sample comprised distant non-tumor lung tissue. The CDR3 DNA reads as TGTGTCAGCAAGATAGAGGGAGCCCCTATGGAACAGTACTTC. Amino acid sequence: CVSKIEGAPMEQYF.